This T cell receptor beta chain was documented in a study of shared clonotypes between healthy human individuals. V was shortened by 2 bases and J by 5 bases, with 16 bases between the two germline ends. The CDR3 extends over 16 amino acids. CDR1 is MNHNS and CDR2 is SASEGT in the germline V gene. Generated by immunoSEQ multiplex PCR, the TCRdb table keeps only in-frame clones and is missing some. The sample has under 750,000 clones, approximately 72% seen once; the top ten hold around 1.7%. V is TRBV6-1 and J is TRBJ1-5; a weak D match, TRBD1 (6 bases). Sequencing used memory CD4+ T cells sorted from blood. Subset in this sample: CD45RA-negative fraction. The sequence derives from a woman aged 25-40 years in good health. The CDR3 here is CASSESGVGWYQPQHF. DNA of the CDR3: TGTGCCAGCAGTGAATCAGGGGTGGGCTGGTATCAGCCCCAGCATTTT.